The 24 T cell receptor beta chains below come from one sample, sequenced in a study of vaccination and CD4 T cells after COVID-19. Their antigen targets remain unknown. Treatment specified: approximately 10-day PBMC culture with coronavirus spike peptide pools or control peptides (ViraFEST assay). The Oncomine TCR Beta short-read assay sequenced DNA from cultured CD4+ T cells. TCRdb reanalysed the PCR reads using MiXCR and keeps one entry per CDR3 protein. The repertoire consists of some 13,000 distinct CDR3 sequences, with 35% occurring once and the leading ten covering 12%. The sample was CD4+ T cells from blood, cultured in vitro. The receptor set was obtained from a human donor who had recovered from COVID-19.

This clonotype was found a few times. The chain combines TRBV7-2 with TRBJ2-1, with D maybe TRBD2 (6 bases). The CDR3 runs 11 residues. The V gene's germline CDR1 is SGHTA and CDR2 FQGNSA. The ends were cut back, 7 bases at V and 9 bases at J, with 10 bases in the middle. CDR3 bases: TGTGCCAGCAAGTACGGGAGTGAGCAGTTCTTC. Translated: CASKYGSEQFF.

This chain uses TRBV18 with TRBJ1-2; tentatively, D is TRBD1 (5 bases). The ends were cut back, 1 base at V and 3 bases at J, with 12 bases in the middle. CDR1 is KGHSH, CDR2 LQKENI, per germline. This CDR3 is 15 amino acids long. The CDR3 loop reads CASSPRSGGDYGYTF. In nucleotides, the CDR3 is TGTGCCAGCTCACCACGATCCGGGGGGGACTATGGCTACACCTTC.

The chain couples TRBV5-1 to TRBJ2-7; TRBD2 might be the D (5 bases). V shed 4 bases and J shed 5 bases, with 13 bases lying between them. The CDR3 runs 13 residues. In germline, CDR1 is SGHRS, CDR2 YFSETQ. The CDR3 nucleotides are TGCGCCAGCAGCGCCGGACTGTCCCACGAGCAGTACTTC. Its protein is CASSAGLSHEQYF.

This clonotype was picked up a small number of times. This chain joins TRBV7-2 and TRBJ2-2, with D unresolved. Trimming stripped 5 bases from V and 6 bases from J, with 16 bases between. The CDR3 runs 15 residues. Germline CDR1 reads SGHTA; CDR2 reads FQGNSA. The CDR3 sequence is CASSRWTNTPGELFF. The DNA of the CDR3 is TGTGCCAGCAGCCGCTGGACCAATACTCCCGGGGAGCTGTTTTTT.

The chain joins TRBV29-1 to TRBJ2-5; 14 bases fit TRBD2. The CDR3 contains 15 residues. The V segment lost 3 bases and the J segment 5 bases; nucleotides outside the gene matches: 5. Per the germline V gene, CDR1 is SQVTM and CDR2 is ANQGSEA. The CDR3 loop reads CSVDSGLAGVETQYF. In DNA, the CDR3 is TGCAGCGTTGATTCGGGACTAGCGGGAGTTGAGACCCAGTACTTC.

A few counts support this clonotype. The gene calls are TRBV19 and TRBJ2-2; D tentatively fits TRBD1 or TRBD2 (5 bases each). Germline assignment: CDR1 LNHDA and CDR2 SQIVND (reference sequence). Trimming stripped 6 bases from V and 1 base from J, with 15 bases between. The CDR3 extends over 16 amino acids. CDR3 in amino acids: CASRSTGTGNTGELFF. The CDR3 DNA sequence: TGTGCCAGTAGGAGCACCGGGACGGGGAACACCGGGGAGCTGTTTTTT.

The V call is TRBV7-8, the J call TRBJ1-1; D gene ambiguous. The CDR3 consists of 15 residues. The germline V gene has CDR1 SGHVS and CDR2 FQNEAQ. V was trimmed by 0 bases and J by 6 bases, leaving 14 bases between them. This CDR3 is CASSLANELTAEAFF. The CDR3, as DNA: TGTGCCAGCAGCTTAGCAAACGAGTTAACGGCTGAAGCTTTCTTT.

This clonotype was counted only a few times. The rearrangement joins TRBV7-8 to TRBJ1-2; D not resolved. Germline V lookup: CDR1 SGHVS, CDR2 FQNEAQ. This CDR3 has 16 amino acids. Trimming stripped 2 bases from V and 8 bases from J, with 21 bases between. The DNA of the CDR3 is TGTGCCAGCAGCTTAATTTATTCAGGTCGAGTGGGCGGCTACACCTTC. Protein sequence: CASSLIYSGRVGGYTF.

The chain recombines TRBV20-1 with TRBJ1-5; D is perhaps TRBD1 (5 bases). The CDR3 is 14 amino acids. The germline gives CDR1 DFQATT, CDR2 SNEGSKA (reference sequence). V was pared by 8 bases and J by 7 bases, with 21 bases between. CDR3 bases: TGCAGTTCCGGCTTGGCAGGGTTAGGGCAGCCCCAGCATTTT. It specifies CSSGLAGLGQPQHF.

CDR3: CASSVEPDRFNQPQHF. CDR3 nucleotide sequence: TGTGCCAGCAGCGTAGAACCCGACAGGTTCAATCAGCCCCAGCATTTT. The chain recombines TRBV9 with TRBJ1-5; D perhaps matches TRBD1 (6 bases). The germline gives CDR1 SGDLS, CDR2 YYNGEE. Between the trimmed V and J ends, which lost 0 bases and 3 bases, there was a span of 13 bases. The CDR3 is 16 amino acids. Together with reference TRBV9 and TRBJ1-5, the CDR3 gives the full variable domain: DSGVTQTPKHLITATGQRVTLRCSPRSGDLSVYWYQQSLDQGLQFLIQYYNGEERAKGNILERFSAQQFPDLHSELNLSSLELGDSALYFCASSVEPDRFNQPQHFGDGTRLSIL.

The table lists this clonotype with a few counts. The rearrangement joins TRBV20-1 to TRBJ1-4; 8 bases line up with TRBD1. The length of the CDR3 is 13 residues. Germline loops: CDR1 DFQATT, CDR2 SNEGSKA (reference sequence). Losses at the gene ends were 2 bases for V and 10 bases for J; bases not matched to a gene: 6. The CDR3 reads CSARLTGEGKLFF. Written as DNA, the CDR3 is TGCAGTGCTAGACTGACAGGGGAGGGAAAACTGTTTTTT.

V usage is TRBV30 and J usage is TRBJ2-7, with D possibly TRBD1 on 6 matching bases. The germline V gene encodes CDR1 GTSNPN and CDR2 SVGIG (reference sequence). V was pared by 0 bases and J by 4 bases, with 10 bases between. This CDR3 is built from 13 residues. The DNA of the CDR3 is TGTGCCTGGAGTGTACAAGGGGGTTACGAGCAGTACTTC. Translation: CAWSVQGGYEQYF.

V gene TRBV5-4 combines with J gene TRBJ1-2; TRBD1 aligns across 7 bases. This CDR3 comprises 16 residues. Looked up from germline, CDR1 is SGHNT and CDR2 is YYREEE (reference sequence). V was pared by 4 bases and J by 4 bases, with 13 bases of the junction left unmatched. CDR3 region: CASSRIFGTESYGYTF. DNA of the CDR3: TGTGCCAGCAGCAGAATTTTCGGGACAGAAAGCTATGGCTACACCTTC.

The CDR3: CASSGPTENTEAFF. As DNA, the CDR3 is TGTGCCAGCAGCGGTCCGACAGAGAACACTGAAGCTTTCTTT. The chain combines TRBV5-5 with TRBJ1-1; TRBD1 might be the D (5 bases). The germline V gene encodes CDR1 SGHKS and CDR2 YYEKEE (reference sequence). Deletions cut 4 bases from V and 1 base from J, with 11 bases between. The CDR3 has 14 amino acids.

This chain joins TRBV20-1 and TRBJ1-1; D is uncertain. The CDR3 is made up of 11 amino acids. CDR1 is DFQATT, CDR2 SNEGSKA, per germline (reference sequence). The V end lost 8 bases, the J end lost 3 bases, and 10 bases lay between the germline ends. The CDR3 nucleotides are TGCAGTTCCTCCCCCTACACTGAAGCTTTCTTT. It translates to CSSSPYTEAFF.

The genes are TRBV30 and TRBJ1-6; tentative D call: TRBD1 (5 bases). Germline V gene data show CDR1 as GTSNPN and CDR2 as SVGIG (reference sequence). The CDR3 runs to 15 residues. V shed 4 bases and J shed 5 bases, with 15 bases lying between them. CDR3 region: CAWIKEGLDNSPLHF. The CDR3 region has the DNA TGTGCCTGGATTAAGGAGGGGTTGGATAATTCACCCCTCCACTTT.

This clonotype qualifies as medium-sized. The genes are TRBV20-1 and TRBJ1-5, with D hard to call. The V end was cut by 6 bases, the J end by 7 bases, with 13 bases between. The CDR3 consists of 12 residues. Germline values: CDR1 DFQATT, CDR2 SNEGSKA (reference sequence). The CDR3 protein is CSAVEGGQPQHF. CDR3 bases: TGCAGTGCCGTCGAGGGAGGGCAGCCCCAGCATTTT.

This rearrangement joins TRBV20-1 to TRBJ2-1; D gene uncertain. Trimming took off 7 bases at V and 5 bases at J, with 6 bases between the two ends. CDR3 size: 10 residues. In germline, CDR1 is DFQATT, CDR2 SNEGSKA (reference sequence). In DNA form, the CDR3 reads TGCAGTGGCTTTGACAATGAGCAGTTCTTC. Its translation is CSGFDNEQFF.

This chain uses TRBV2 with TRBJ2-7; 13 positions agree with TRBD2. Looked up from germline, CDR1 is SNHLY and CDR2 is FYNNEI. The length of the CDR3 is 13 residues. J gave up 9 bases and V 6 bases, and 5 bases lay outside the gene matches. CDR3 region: CASRGLAGVVQYF. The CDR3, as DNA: TGTGCCAGCAGAGGACTAGCGGGAGTGGTGCAGTACTTC.

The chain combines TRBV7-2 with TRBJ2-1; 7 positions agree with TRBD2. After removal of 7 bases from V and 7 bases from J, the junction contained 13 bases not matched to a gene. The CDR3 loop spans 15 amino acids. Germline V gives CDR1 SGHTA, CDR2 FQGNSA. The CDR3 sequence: CASTIRGRAGNEQFF. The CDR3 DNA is TGTGCCAGCACCATTCGGGGGAGGGCCGGTAATGAGCAGTTCTTC.

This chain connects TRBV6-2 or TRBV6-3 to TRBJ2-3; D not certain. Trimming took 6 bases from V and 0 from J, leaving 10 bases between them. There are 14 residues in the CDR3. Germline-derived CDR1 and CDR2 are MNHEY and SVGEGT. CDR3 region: CASSGWWSTDTQYF. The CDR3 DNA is TGTGCCAGCAGCGGATGGTGGAGCACAGATACGCAGTATTTT.

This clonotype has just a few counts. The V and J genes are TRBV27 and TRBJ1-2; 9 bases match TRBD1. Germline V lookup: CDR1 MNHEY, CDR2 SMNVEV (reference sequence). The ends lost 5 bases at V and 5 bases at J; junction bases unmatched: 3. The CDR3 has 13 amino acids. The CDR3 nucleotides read TGTGCCAGCAGTCACAGGGGGCTTTATGGCTACACCTTC. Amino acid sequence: CASSHRGLYGYTF.

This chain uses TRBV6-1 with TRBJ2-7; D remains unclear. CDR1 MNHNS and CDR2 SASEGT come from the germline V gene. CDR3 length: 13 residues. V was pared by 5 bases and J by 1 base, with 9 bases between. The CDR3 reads CASSRTGSYEQYF. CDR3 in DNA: TGTGCCAGCAGTCGGACGGGTTCCTACGAGCAGTACTTC.

CDR3 in DNA: TGTGCTAGTGCTCTCGGGGCCGGCCACTATGGCTACACCTTC. Translated: CASALGAGHYGYTF. The V and J genes are TRBV12-5 and TRBJ1-2, with D possibly TRBD1 on 5 matching bases. Trimming took 7 bases from V and 3 from J, leaving 15 bases between them. Germline-derived CDR1 and CDR2 are LGHNT and FRNRAP. There are 14 residues in the CDR3.